The present T cell receptor beta chain was sequenced within a study of blood T cell repertoires in COVID-19. Overall study: Acute and convalescent COVID-19 specimens originated in the United States, Italy and Spain. Sources were T cells, B-cell-depleted T cells, or PBMCs; the material itself was cDNA or gDNA.

Per the original data handling: Nucleated cell number was recorded as an estimate derived from reference gene primer amplification. Measured with immunoSEQ multiplex PCR; TCRdb has only the in-frame clones, and not every one. D and trimming were read from the DNA, whereas the V and J calls and clone size are those reported in that table. The sample shows roughly 380,000 clones, 85% of them seen only once. The clonotype comes from a woman aged 18 to 35 with acute or convalescent COVID-19. The sequenced sample consisted of peripheral blood.

The CDR3 spells CASRSDWASNQPQHF. In nucleotides, the CDR3 is TGTGCCAGCAGGTCCGATTGGGCCAGCAATCAGCCCCAGCATTTT. This rearrangement joins TRBV6-5 to TRBJ1-5; D is ambiguous. Germline V lookup: CDR1 MNHEY, CDR2 SVGAGI. The CDR3 sequence is 15 residues long. The V gene lost 6 bases and the J gene lost 1 base, with 13 bases spanning the gap.